This T cell receptor (beta chain) was retrieved from a study of prognosis after radiotherapy for stage I lung cancer. Study at large: All of the patients with non-small cell lung cancer, including roughly seven who had refused surgery, were considered to be medically inoperable. The study recorded squamous cell carcinoma in roughly seven patients and adenocarcinoma in approximately twelve.

This clonotype was observed at least ten times. Germline V gives CDR1 SGHDT, CDR2 YYEEEE. The CDR3 sequence is 14 residues long. V shed 2 bases and J 4 bases; nucleotides not matched to a gene: 3. Two sampling time points were used, and 5 to 6.5 milliliters of peripheral blood were drawn at each. Researchers used two-round multiplex PCR to amplify TCR beta CDR3 starting from genomic DNA. TRBV and TRBJ genes each had their own specific primers in first-round PCR. TCRdb passed the multiplex PCR reads through MiXCR, listing each CDR3 protein once. The table records over 10,000 distinct CDR3 sequences, about 51% of them present only once.

The clonotype comes from a donor aged 50 or older with non-small cell lung cancer. Sequences were derived from PBMCs, sampled before or after stereotactic body radiation therapy (not recorded which). The chain has TRBV5-6 and TRBJ2-3, with 8 bases that match TRBD2. The CDR3 reads CASSFQLAADTQYF. CDR3 sequence (DNA): TGTGCCAGCAGCTTTCAACTAGCGGCAGATACGCAGTATTTT.